This T cell receptor beta chain was sequenced for a study of T cell responses to AZD1222 COVID-19 vaccine. In regard to this clone: What it recognizes is unknown.

General study points: Following two doses of AZD1222, Spike-specific TCR breadth and depth rose. Donors in the cohort were predominantly white British and more often female, and clonal diversity was possibly underestimated. Epitopes outside B.1.351 and B.1.1.7 mutated regions reportedly drew nearly half of spike TCRs.

Using immunoSEQ multiplex PCR, the repertoire was profiled, and TCRdb retains in-frame clones only, with some absent. Of around 110,000 clones listed, over 75% are singletons. CDR1 and CDR2 (germline): SGHDN, FVKESK. The length of the CDR3 is 13 residues. Trimming took off 1 base at V and 4 bases at J, with 4 bases between the two ends. This receptor was obtained from an adult in good health. Sample: peripheral blood, taken on day 0 of MenACWY control vaccination. The chain has TRBV14 and TRBJ1-4, with no clear D. The CDR3 region has the DNA TGTGCCAGCAGCCAAGCAAGTAATGAAAAACTGTTTTTT. Its translation is CASSQASNEKLFF. Full variable domain (remainder filled in from reference TRBV14 and TRBJ1-4): EAGVTQFPSHSVIEKGQTVTLRCDPISGHDNLYWYRRVMGKEIKFLLHFVKESKQDESGMPNNRFLAERTGGTYSTLKVQPAELEDSGVYFCASSQASNEKLFFGSGTQLSVL.